The 23 T cell receptor beta chains below come from one sample, sequenced in a study of blood T cell repertoires in COVID-19. Assay used: immunoSEQ multiplex PCR; TCRdb lists only in-frame clones, some missing. The sample carries fewer than 300,000 clones, about nine tenths recorded once. Material for sequencing was peripheral blood. The receptor set was obtained from a man aged 45 to 65 with COVID-19, enrolled during active disease.

The chain recombines TRBV6-6 with TRBJ1-6; D may be TRBD1 (6 bases). The germline V and J ends were trimmed by 4 bases and 5 bases, with 9 bases remaining between them. This CDR3 comprises 14 residues. Germline assignment: CDR1 MNHNY and CDR2 SVGAGI (reference sequence). CDR3: CASSSPGDNSPLHF. For the CDR3, the DNA is TGTGCCAGCAGTTCTCCAGGGGATAATTCACCCCTCCACTTT.

The CDR3 bases are TGCGCCAGCAGCCTCACCTGGGAGCGGTACAATGAGCAGTTCTTC. This gives the protein CASSLTWERYNEQFF. The chain links TRBV5-1 to TRBJ2-1, with a tentative D call TRBD2 (5 bases). This CDR3 has 15 residues. CDR1 and CDR2 (germline): SGHRS, YFSETQ. V was pared by 4 bases and J by 4 bases, with 15 bases between.

This sequence joins TRBV19 and TRBJ1-2, with 8 bases identical to TRBD1. The V and J ends lost 3 bases and 8 bases, in that order; junction bases with no gene match: 11. Germline V gene data show CDR1 as LNHDA and CDR2 as SQIVND (reference sequence). The CDR3 consists of 15 residues. CDR3 sequence: CASSIGTGVGWGYTF. In DNA, the CDR3 is TGTGCCAGTAGTATCGGGACAGGAGTTGGTTGGGGCTACACCTTC.

This clone has only one observation. This sequence joins TRBV28 and TRBJ2-7; tentatively, D is TRBD1 (5 bases). Trimming removed 5 bases at V and 2 bases at J, with 10 bases between. Germline CDR1 and CDR2: MDHEN and SYDVKM. The CDR3 contains 13 residues. CDR3 sequence reads: CASSLTATYEQYF. In DNA, the CDR3 is TGTGCCAGCAGTCTGACAGCCACCTACGAGCAGTACTTC.

The chain recombines TRBV20-1 with TRBJ2-1; tentative D call: TRBD2 (6 bases). This CDR3 has 11 residues. Germline CDR1 is DFQATT and CDR2 is SNEGSKA (reference sequence). Trimming removed 6 bases from V and 5 bases from J, with 8 bases in between. The CDR3, as DNA: TGCAGTGCGGAGGGGAACAATGAGCAGTTCTTC. Residues: CSAEGNNEQFF.

V and J are TRBV7-8 and TRBJ2-7; TRBD1 matches 10 bases. The CDR3 length is 17 residues. V gave up 5 bases and J gave up 3 bases; unmatched junction bases: 13. Germline V lookup: CDR1 SGHVS, CDR2 FQNEAQ. CDR3 nucleotides: TGTGCCAGCAGCATAACTAAACCGGGACAGGGGATCTACGAGCAGTACTTC. Translation gives CASSITKPGQGIYEQYF.

The genes are TRBV4-3 and TRBJ2-1, with TRBD2 matching 10 bases. J gave up 3 bases and V 0 bases, and 5 bases lay outside the gene matches. CDR1 and CDR2 (germline): LGHNA, YSLEER. The CDR3 extends over 17 amino acids. The DNA of the CDR3 is TGCGCCAGCAGCCAAGATATGAGCGGGGGGGGCTACAATGAGCAGTTCTTC. This encodes CASSQDMSGGGYNEQFF.

CDR3 loop: CASSLIRGTGELFF. In nucleotides, the CDR3 is TGTGCCAGCAGCTTAATCAGGGGGACCGGGGAGCTGTTTTTT. The rearrangement joins TRBV7-3 to TRBJ2-2, with TRBD1 identical over 7 bases. Trimming removed 1 base from V and 5 bases from J; junction bases left unmatched: 1. Germline V gene sequence: CDR1 SGHTA, CDR2 FQGTGA. The length of the CDR3 is 14 residues.

This clone was found a few times. V is TRBV4-1 and J is TRBJ1-2; unclear D gene. From germline, CDR1 is MGHRA and CDR2 YSYEKL. CDR3 length equals 15 residues. The V end was cut by 4 bases, the J end by 6 bases, with 18 bases between. The CDR3 DNA follows: TGCGCCAGCAGCCCGATACGGGAATATGCCAATGGCTACACCTTC. It translates to CASSPIREYANGYTF.

This rearrangement joins TRBV28 to TRBJ2-2; maybe TRBD1 (6 bases). V was trimmed by 1 base and J by 2 bases, leaving 20 bases between them. The CDR3 is made up of 19 amino acids. The V gene's germline CDR1 is MDHEN and CDR2 SYDVKM. The CDR3 here is CASSLSDFFDRRNTGELFF. The DNA of the CDR3 is TGTGCCAGCAGTTTATCTGACTTTTTCGACAGGCGTAACACCGGGGAGCTGTTTTTT.

In this sample, this clone turned up once. V gene TRBV28 combines with J gene TRBJ2-7; D remains ambiguous. V dropped 6 bases and J dropped 4 bases, with 7 bases sitting between them. Germline CDR1 MDHEN, CDR2 SYDVKM. The CDR3 totals 11 residues. The DNA for the CDR3 is TGTGCCAGCAGCCTTGAGTACGAGCAGTACTTC. Translated, it gives CASSLEYEQYF.

The chain has TRBV3-1 (or the pseudogene TRBV3-2) and TRBJ1-5, with D possibly matching TRBD1 (5 bases). Trimming left V 5 bases short and J 0 bases short, with 14 bases between. There are 16 residues in the CDR3. The germline V gene encodes CDR1 LGHDT and CDR2 YNNKEL (reference sequence). The CDR3: CASSTGGVSSNQPQHF. CDR3 sequence (DNA): TGTGCCAGCAGCACCGGGGGGGTAAGTAGCAATCAGCCCCAGCATTTT.

The gene calls are TRBV5-5 and TRBJ2-5, with 8 bases identical to TRBD1. Germline CDR1 is SGHKS and CDR2 is YYEKEE (reference sequence). The trim removed 5 bases at V and 5 bases at J, leaving 5 bases unmatched. This CDR3 region has 13 residues. The CDR3 region has the DNA TGTGCCAGCAGATCGACAGGGGCCGAGACCCAGTACTTC. It is translated as CASRSTGAETQYF. Variable domain in full (rest from reference TRBV5-5 and TRBJ2-5): DAGVTQSPTHLIKTRGQQVTLRCSPISGHKSVSWYQQVLGQGPQFIFQYYEKEERGRGNFPDRFSARQFPNYSSELNVNALLLGDSALYLCASRSTGAETQYFGPGTRLLVL.

The chain links TRBV27 to TRBJ2-3, with TRBD2 as a possible D gene (7 bases). Trimming took off 3 bases at V and 4 bases at J, with 17 bases between the two ends. The CDR3 has 16 residues. The germline V gene encodes CDR1 MNHEY and CDR2 SMNVEV (reference sequence). The CDR3 DNA sequence: TGTGCCAGCAGTTTCGTGATAGGGGGGGCCCCAGATACGCAGTATTTT. Its translation: CASSFVIGGAPDTQYF.

This chain links TRBV7-8 with TRBJ2-5, with D possibly matching TRBD2 (7 bases). Germline lookup yields CDR1 SGHVS and CDR2 FQNEAQ. The V end was cut by 3 bases, the J end by 3 bases, with 11 bases between. The CDR3 is made up of 14 amino acids. CDR3 sequence reads: CASSFGGGEETQYF. In nucleotides, the CDR3 is TGTGCCAGCAGCTTTGGAGGGGGGGAAGAGACCCAGTACTTC.

This chain links TRBV19 with TRBJ1-5; the match to TRBD1 covers 7 bases. With 5 bases clipped from V and 1 base from J, the junction kept 20 bases outside the gene matches. This CDR3 contains 20 residues. Germline values: CDR1 LNHDA, CDR2 SQIVND (reference sequence). CDR3 coding DNA: TGTGCCAGTAGTCCGCACCGACAGGGTAGGTATTCGGAAAGCAATCAGCCCCAGCATTTT. Translated: CASSPHRQGRYSESNQPQHF. The full variable domain, its missing parts supplied by reference TRBV19 and TRBJ1-5, is DGGITQSPKYLFRKEGQNVTLSCEQNLNHDAMYWYRQDPGQGLRLIYYSQIVNDFQKGDIAEGYSVSREKKESFPLTVTSAQKNPTAFYLCASSPHRQGRYSESNQPQHFGDGTRLSIL.

The V call is TRBV6-2 or TRBV6-3, the J call TRBJ2-3; 10 bases match TRBD2. The CDR3 covers 15 residues. V shed 6 bases and J 2 bases; nucleotides not matched to a gene: 5. Germline V CDR1 and CDR2: MNHEY, SVGEGT. CDR3 region: CASSPGLAATDTQYF. The DNA for the CDR3 is TGTGCCAGCAGCCCCGGACTAGCGGCCACAGATACGCAGTATTTT.

This rearrangement joins TRBV7-9 to TRBJ2-7; D possibly corresponds to TRBD1 (5 bases). With 5 bases removed from V and 3 bases from J, the gap between germline ends came to 11 bases. The CDR3 sequence is 13 residues long. Germline V gene lookup returns CDR1 SEHNR and CDR2 FQNEAQ (reference sequence). CDR3 residues: CASSLTGNYEQYF. DNA of the CDR3: TGTGCCAGCAGCCTTACAGGTAACTACGAGCAGTACTTC. Filled out from reference TRBV7-9 and TRBJ2-7, the complete variable domain reads DTGVSQNPRHKITKRGQNVTFRCDPISEHNRLYWYRQTLGQGPEFLTYFQNEAQLEKSRLLSDRFSAERPKGSFSTLEIQRTEQGDSAMYLCASSLTGNYEQYFGPGTRLTVT.

The chain combines TRBV19 with TRBJ2-2, with D possibly TRBD2 on 6 matching bases. The CDR3 sequence is 16 residues long. From germline, CDR1 is LNHDA and CDR2 SQIVND (reference sequence). The V end was cut by 10 bases, the J end by 0 bases, with 18 bases between. CDR3: CATPSEAGSNTGELFF. In nucleotides, the CDR3 is TGTGCCACCCCATCGGAGGCGGGATCGAACACCGGGGAGCTGTTTTTT.

The chain carries TRBV6-6 and TRBJ1-2; weak D call: TRBD1 (5 bases). Germline V gene data show CDR1 as MNHNY and CDR2 as SVGAGI (reference sequence). The length of the CDR3 is 14 residues. V lost 2 bases and J 3 bases, leaving 10 bases between the germline ends. CDR3 sequence: CASSYDIRDYGYTF. The CDR3 DNA reads TGTGCCAGCAGTTACGACATCAGGGACTATGGCTACACCTTC.

This chain links TRBV7-7 with TRBJ2-3, with 9 positions matching TRBD1. J gave up 6 bases and V 5 bases, and 6 bases lay outside the gene matches. Germline V lookup: CDR1 SSHAT, CDR2 FNYEAQ (reference sequence). The CDR3 sequence is 14 residues long. CDR3 loop: CASSQDRGSDTQYF. The CDR3 DNA sequence: TGTGCCAGCAGCCAGGACAGGGGTTCGGATACGCAGTATTTT.

This clone showed up just once. The chain combines TRBV11-1 with TRBJ2-6; TRBD2 might be the D (6 bases). Germline CDR1 and CDR2: SGHAT and FQDESV (reference sequence). Trimming shortened V by 6 bases and J by 0 bases, and 9 bases separated the two germline ends. The CDR3 consists of 15 residues. CDR3: CASRTGSSGANVLTF. The DNA of the CDR3 is TGTGCCAGCAGAACCGGGAGCTCTGGGGCCAACGTCCTGACTTTC.

The chain has TRBV5-1 and TRBJ2-5; tentatively, D is TRBD2 (6 bases). In germline, CDR1 is SGHRS, CDR2 YFSETQ. With 3 bases removed from V and 7 bases from J, the gap between germline ends came to 19 bases. CDR3 size: 15 residues. The CDR3 bases are TGCGCCAGCAGCTCGACGCGGGACCTCGGGGGGACCCAGTACTTC. Protein: CASSSTRDLGGTQYF.